This T cell receptor beta chain is drawn from a study of cytomegalovirus exposure and HLA in healthy donors. Study-wide findings and caveats: Researchers counted around 170 TCR beta chains as cytomegalovirus-associated.

For this clone: The antigen remains unidentified.

The primer mix had 60 Vbeta and 13 Jbeta primers. TCRdb keeps only in-frame clones here, not all; method: immunoSEQ multiplex PCR. The sample lists about 190,000 clones; roughly 77% were seen once. After removal of 1 base from V and 8 bases from J, the junction contained 4 bases not matched to a gene. Germline V gives CDR1 MDHEN, CDR2 SYDVKM. The CDR3 covers 15 residues. The chain employs TRBV28 and TRBJ1-4; the match to TRBD1 covers 10 bases. The sequencing input was PBMCs. The origin of this receptor is a man aged 25 to 40 in good health and CMV-seropositive. CDR3 DNA sequence: TGTGCCAGCAGTTTATCCGGGACAGGGGTCGAAAAACTGTTTTTT. The encoded protein is CASSLSGTGVEKLFF.